Listed here is a single TCR beta chain. Antigen unknown. With a much larger clone just one base away, this may be a read error. This sample stems from a study of metastatic and nonmetastatic thyroid tumors. Study as a whole: Malignant thyroid and benign thyroid patients provided blood and tumor or nodule tissue whose repertoires were compared.

Study-wide points: It was reportedly found that TCR beta diversity was significantly higher in malignant thyroid tumors than in benign nodules, a difference seen in both blood and tumor samples.

No patient received treatment before thyroid surgery. TCRdb reprocessed the PCR reads via MiXCR. The repertoire includes approximately 31,000 clones, 18% of them detected once, and about 11% sits in the top ten. The clonotype comes from a female donor with papillary thyroid cancer or a benign thyroid nodule (not recorded which). Some clones in this sample may be carry-over from other donors' samples. Material for sequencing was blood.

CDR3 coding DNA: TGTGCCAGCGGCCAAGATGGGGGGTGGCCTAGCTGGAGGTACGAGCAGTACTTC. As protein: CASGQDGGWPSWRYEQYF. The chain combines TRBV3-1 with TRBJ2-7, with D possibly TRBD2 on 6 matching bases. The CDR3 has 18 amino acids. The germline V gene has CDR1 LGHDT and CDR2 YNNKEL (reference sequence).